The clone carrying this T cell receptor (beta chain) has at least ten counts. Its antigen remains unknown. The CDR3 runs to 14 residues. Germline values: CDR1 SGHTA, CDR2 FQGNSA. Trimming pared 5 bases from V and 5 bases from J, leaving 15 bases between. This entry is derived from a study of response to subunit inactivated influenza vaccine. Study-wide points: Authors suggested seasonal influenza vaccinations each recruit few new T cells.

A single record per CDR3 protein comes from TCRdb applying MiXCR to the RT-PCR reads. This table has some 640,000 distinct CDR3 sequences, more than 11% appearing once. The source is a man aged 50 or older who received an inactivated influenza vaccine. V gene TRBV7-2 combines with J gene TRBJ2-5; D not resolved. The sequences come from PBMCs from blood, collected roughly 15 days before vaccination. The CDR3: CASSKYSLEETQYF. CDR3 DNA: TGTGCCAGCAGCAAGTACAGCCTGGAGGAGACCCAGTACTTC.